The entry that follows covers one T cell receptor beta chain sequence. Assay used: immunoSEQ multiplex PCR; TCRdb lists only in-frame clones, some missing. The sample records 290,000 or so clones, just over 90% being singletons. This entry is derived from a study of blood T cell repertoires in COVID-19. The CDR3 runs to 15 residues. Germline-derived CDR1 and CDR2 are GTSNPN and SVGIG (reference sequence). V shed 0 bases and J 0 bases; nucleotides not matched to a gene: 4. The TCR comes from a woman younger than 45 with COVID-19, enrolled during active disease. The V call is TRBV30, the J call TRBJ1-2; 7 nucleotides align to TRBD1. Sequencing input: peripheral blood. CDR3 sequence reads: CAWSVRQGTNYGYTF. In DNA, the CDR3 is TGTGCCTGGAGTGTAAGACAGGGAACTAACTATGGCTACACCTTC.